This T cell receptor (beta chain) is from a study of blood T cell repertoires in COVID-19. Per the original data handling: Amplified reference gene primers provided the basis for estimating nucleated cell counts. Assay used: immunoSEQ multiplex PCR; TCRdb lists only in-frame clones, some missing. For V, J and clone size, that table is used; D and trimming come from the DNA. The sample records 150,000 to 180,000 clones, about 83% being singletons. The CDR3 covers 17 residues. Sequencing used peripheral blood. The gene calls are TRBV21-1 and TRBJ1-2; the table's D call, TRBD1, has no DNA check behind it. TRBV21-1 is termed a pseudogene. This TCR came from a woman aged 60-75 years with COVID-19, enrolled during active disease. This CDR3 reads CASSKSVGTGGNYGYTF. As DNA, the CDR3 is TGTGCCAGCAGCAAAAGTGTCGGAACAGGGGGGAACTATGGCTACACCTTC.